These 9 T cell receptor beta chains came from one sample sequenced in a study of Graves' ophthalmopathy and Graves' hyperthyroidism. As the template, RNA transcripts were used to amplify TCR beta CDR3 regions. RT-PCR in the first round used HTBI primers; a second-round multiplex PCR followed. TCRdb used MiXCR to reprocess the multiplex PCR reads, holding one entry per CDR3 protein. The table includes 300,000 to 400,000 distinct CDR3 sequences, roughly 17% detected once. The sequencing sample was made of peripheral blood. The receptors stem from an adult woman with stable Graves' hyperthyroidism.

Ten or more counts support this clonotype. The gene calls are TRBV15 and TRBJ2-7; D is unresolved. CDR1 and CDR2 from the germline V gene are LNHNV and YYDKDF (reference sequence). Trimming left V 0 bases short and J 2 bases short, with 11 bases between. The CDR3 runs 15 residues. CDR3 sequence (DNA): TGTGCCACCAGCAGAGATGTGGCGACGGCCTACGAGCAGTACTTC. Amino acids: CATSRDVATAYEQYF.

This clonotype was counted ten times or more. The rearrangement joins TRBV6-1 to TRBJ1-5, with D possibly matching TRBD1 (5 bases). CDR3 length equals 15 residues. V lost 2 bases and J lost 2, with 10 bases in between. CDR1 MNHNS and CDR2 SASEGT come from the germline V gene. CDR3 sequence: CASSESREGNQPQHF. The CDR3 region has the DNA TGTGCCAGCAGTGAATCCAGGGAGGGCAATCAGCCCCAGCATTTT.

The count of this clonotype is one. The chain carries TRBV19 and TRBJ1-1; 11 positions match TRBD1. Germline V gene lookup returns CDR1 LNHDA and CDR2 SQIVND (reference sequence). J gave up 4 bases and V 8 bases, and 9 bases lay outside the gene matches. The CDR3 loop spans 15 amino acids. The CDR3 region is CASDNPGTGGTEAFF. The CDR3 DNA follows: TGTGCCAGTGACAATCCCGGGACAGGGGGCACTGAAGCTTTCTTT.

As concerns this clonotype: Relative to the germline gene, one junction end is altered; a read error may explain this. V is TRBV4-3 and J is TRBJ2-2, with D possibly matching TRBD2 (5 bases). Per germline, CDR1 LGHNA and CDR2 YSLEER. The CDR3 consists of 16 residues. The CDR3 coding sequence is TGCGCCAGCAGCCAAGATCACCCACGGAACACCGGGGAGCTGTGTTTT. Its protein is CASSQDHPRNTGELCF.

This clonotype was counted ten times or more. J is TRBJ1-1 and V is TRBV7-3, with unresolved D. The ends were cut back, 5 bases at V and 1 base at J, with 8 bases in the middle. The V gene's germline CDR1 is SGHTA and CDR2 FQGTGA. The length of the CDR3 is 13 residues. CDR3 in DNA: TGTGCCAGCAGCCTCCTCCAGAACACTGAAGCTTTCTTT. It yields the protein CASSLLQNTEAFF.

This clonotype was counted a few times. The genes are TRBV4-1 and TRBJ1-1; maybe TRBD1 (5 bases). Between the trimmed V and J ends, which lost 3 bases and 1 base, there was a span of 9 bases. CDR1 MGHRA and CDR2 YSYEKL come from the germline V gene. This CDR3 contains 14 residues. The CDR3 nucleotides are TGCGCCAGCAGCCACGGGGACGGGAACACTGAAGCTTTCTTT. It yields the protein CASSHGDGNTEAFF.

This clonotype appeared a single time. A read error may produce the germline difference seen at one junction end. V is TRBV7-8 and J is TRBJ2-2; TRBD1 matches at 7 bases. Germline CDR1 reads SGHVS; CDR2 reads FQNEAQ. The CDR3 length is 12 residues. The CDR3 here is CASSLVQGELCF. The DNA for the CDR3 is TGTGCCAGCAGCTTAGTGCAGGGGGAGCTGTGTTTT.

At least ten counts were recorded for this clonotype. V usage is TRBV28 and J usage is TRBJ2-5; maybe TRBD1 (7 bases). CDR1 and CDR2 from the germline V gene are MDHEN and SYDVKM. Trimming took 3 bases from V and 5 from J, leaving 16 bases between them. This CDR3 is built from 15 residues. The CDR3 reads CASSFEGGRGETQYF. CDR3 DNA sequence: TGTGCCAGCAGTTTTGAAGGGGGCCGGGGGGAGACCCAGTACTTC.

This clonotype was picked up many times. CDR3 sequence: CASSETAGRETQYF. CDR3 sequence (DNA): TGTGCCAGCAGTGAGACTGCGGGTCGGGAGACCCAGTACTTC. The chain uses TRBV25-1 and TRBJ2-5; D may be TRBD2 (5 bases). The CDR3 runs to 14 residues. Germline lookup yields CDR1 MGHDK and CDR2 SYGVNS. The V and J ends lost 3 bases and 5 bases respectively, with 13 bases between them.